The clone carrying this T cell receptor (beta chain) was seen a few times. Per germline, CDR1 MDHEN and CDR2 SYDVKM. The CDR3 is made up of 16 amino acids. Trimming removed 0 bases at V and 4 bases at J, with 13 bases between. Per the original methods: Nucleated cell number was recorded as an estimate derived from reference gene primer amplification. The data were produced by immunoSEQ multiplex PCR, yet TCRdb's version contains in-frame clones alone and is incomplete. V, J and clone size derive from that table, while D and trimming were established from the DNA sequence. The sample lists fewer than 200,000 clones; around two thirds were seen once. This entry comes from a study of blood T cell repertoires in COVID-19. Study-wide background: Collection of acute and convalescent COVID-19 samples took place in the United States, Italy and Spain. T cells, B-cell-depleted T cells, or PBMCs supplied cDNA or gDNA.

This chain connects TRBV28 to TRBJ1-3; D possibly corresponds to TRBD1 (5 bases). The clonotype comes from a woman older than 75 with acute or convalescent COVID-19. Sequenced sample: peripheral blood. The CDR3 sequence is CASSLWSGDSGNTIYF. CDR3 DNA sequence: TGTGCCAGCAGTTTATGGTCGGGGGATTCGGGAAACACCATATATTTT.